This TCR beta chain was identified during a study of blood T cell repertoires in COVID-19. Across the study: There were acute and convalescent COVID-19 samples, and they came from the United States, Italy and Spain.

A single count supports this clone. The CDR3 has 15 amino acids. The germline V gene has CDR1 MNHEY and CDR2 SVGAGI. V gave up 6 bases and J gave up 2 bases; unmatched junction bases: 6. Using immunoSEQ multiplex PCR, the repertoire was profiled, and TCRdb retains in-frame clones only, with some absent. Among approximately 210,000 clones listed, about four fifths were seen once. V is TRBV6-5 and J is TRBJ2-3; TRBD2 aligns across 9 bases. This clonotype was sampled from a woman aged 45 to 65 with acute COVID-19. The sample comprised PBMCs or T cells enriched from blood (not recorded which). CDR3 amino acids: CASRAGTSPTDTQYF. The CDR3 DNA is TGTGCCAGCAGGGCCGGGACTAGCCCCACAGATACGCAGTATTTT.